The 30 T cell receptor beta chains below come from one sample, sequenced in a study of T cells in Graves' hyperthyroidism and ophthalmopathy. Amplified regions were TCR beta CDR3 sequences from RNA transcripts. TCR CDR3 regions were first amplified by RT-PCR with HTBI primers. MiXCR, run by TCRdb on the multiplex PCR reads, gives a single entry per CDR3 protein. The profile shows hundreds of thousands of distinct CDR3 sequences, about 14% of them singletons. The specimen sequenced was blood. The source is a woman aged 25-40 years with Graves' hyperthyroidism.

This clonotype was picked up a small number of times. The chain joins TRBV7-9 to TRBJ2-2, with D possibly TRBD2 on 5 matching bases. The length of the CDR3 is 14 residues. The germline V and J ends were trimmed by 3 bases and 4 bases, with 9 bases remaining between them. CDR1 and CDR2 from the germline V gene are SEHNR and FQNEAQ (reference sequence). The DNA for the CDR3 is TGTGCCAGCAGCTTTACGGGGATCACCGGGGAGCTGTTTTTT. Translation gives CASSFTGITGELFF.

This clonotype has ten or more counts. The V call is TRBV28, the J call TRBJ1-2, with D maybe TRBD1 (6 bases). There are 15 residues in the CDR3. Trimming removed 4 bases at V and 5 bases at J, with 17 bases between. Germline loops: CDR1 MDHEN, CDR2 SYDVKM. CDR3 protein: CASSWGTGTSYGYTF. CDR3 DNA sequence: TGTGCCAGCAGTTGGGGAACCGGGACATCATATGGCTACACCTTC.

This clonotype was detected a few times. A junction end diverges from the germline sequence, so it may reflect a read error. The chain combines TRBV11-2 with TRBJ2-7; possibly TRBD1 for D (5 bases). Germline V lookup: CDR1 SGHAT, CDR2 FQNNGV. The CDR3 consists of 13 residues. Here the CDR3 reads CASSQAGTYEQYF. Written as DNA, the CDR3 is TGCGCCAGCAGCCAAGCAGGGACCTACGAGCAGTACTTC.

In its sample, this clonotype was seen a few times. The gene calls are TRBV6-1 and TRBJ1-1; D remains unclear. The V and J ends lost 7 bases and 4 bases respectively, with 13 bases between them. The CDR3 consists of 13 residues. The germline CDR1 and CDR2 sequences are MNHNS and SASEGT. The CDR3 protein is CASKHRRATEAFF. The CDR3 coding sequence is TGTGCCAGCAAGCATCGGCGGGCCACTGAAGCTTTCTTT.

This sequence joins TRBV5-1 and TRBJ2-1; D may match TRBD1 or TRBD2 (5 bases each). Per the germline V gene, CDR1 is SGHRS and CDR2 is YFSETQ. This CDR3 has 17 amino acids. V dropped 4 bases and J dropped 0 bases, with 17 bases sitting between them. This chain's CDR3 is CASSLRVGEGSYNEQFF. The CDR3 nucleotides are TGCGCCAGCAGCCTCAGGGTGGGGGAAGGCTCCTACAATGAGCAGTTCTTC. The full variable domain, its missing parts supplied by reference TRBV5-1 and TRBJ2-1, is KAGVTQTPRYLIKTRGQQVTLSCSPISGHRSVSWYQQTPGQGLQFLFEYFSETQRNKGNFPGRFSGRQFSNSRSEMNVSTLELGDSALYLCASSLRVGEGSYNEQFFGPGTRLTVL.

The chain has TRBV20-1 and TRBJ1-5; TRBD1 is a possible D gene (5 bases). The CDR3 has 14 residues. Between the trimmed V and J ends, which lost 4 bases and 6 bases, there was a span of 16 bases. Germline CDR1 is DFQATT and CDR2 is SNEGSKA (reference sequence). The CDR3 sequence is CSATPGGNGQPQHF. In nucleotides, the CDR3 is TGCAGTGCTACCCCGGGGGGGAATGGTCAGCCCCAGCATTTT.

This clonotype showed up many times. The chain couples TRBV7-2 to TRBJ2-5; 9 bases match TRBD2. Germline V gene sequence: CDR1 SGHTA, CDR2 FQGNSA. The CDR3 contains 19 residues. V shed 2 bases, J shed 1 base, and the junction held 14 bases outside the gene matches. CDR3 in amino acids: CASSLSEGWERGAQETQYF. The CDR3 DNA reads as TGTGCCAGCAGCTTATCGGAGGGATGGGAGCGGGGGGCCCAAGAGACCCAGTACTTC.

The CDR3 protein is CASSSGSLISTDTQYF. The CDR3 DNA follows: TGTGCCAGCAGCTCCGGTAGCCTCATAAGCACAGATACGCAGTATTTT. This rearrangement joins TRBV7-2 to TRBJ2-3; D is uncertain. The CDR3 covers 16 residues. V shed 4 bases and J shed 0 bases, with 14 bases lying between them. Germline V CDR1 and CDR2: SGHTA, FQGNSA.

The rearrangement links TRBV7-2 to TRBJ1-6; D is unclear. Germline V gives CDR1 SGHTA, CDR2 FQGNSA. The CDR3 loop spans 15 amino acids. Trimming took 2 bases from V and 7 from J, leaving 12 bases between them. The CDR3: CASSLSPLGNSPLHF. CDR3 DNA: TGTGCCAGCAGCTTATCTCCCCTGGGGAATTCACCCCTCCACTTT. Supplemented by reference TRBV7-2 and TRBJ1-6, the full variable domain reads GAGVSQSPSNKVTEKGKDVELRCDPISGHTALYWYRQSLGQGLEFLIYFQGNSAPDKSGLPSDRFSAERTGGSVSTLTIQRTQQEDSAVYLCASSLSPLGNSPLHFGNGTRLTVT.

There are a few counts of this clonotype. The chain couples TRBV28 to TRBJ2-3, with 10 bases identical to TRBD2. From germline, CDR1 is MDHEN and CDR2 SYDVKM. Unmatched junction bases numbered 9, after V lost 2 bases and J lost 7 bases. CDR3 size: 16 residues. Written as DNA, the CDR3 is TGTGCCAGCAGTTTAGGGGGACTAGCGATAAGGTATACGCAGTATTTT. This encodes CASSLGGLAIRYTQYF.

The V call is TRBV6-1, the J call TRBJ2-7; no firm D call. Germline CDR1 is MNHNS and CDR2 is SASEGT. There are 13 residues in the CDR3. Trimming pared 5 bases from V and 0 bases from J, leaving 8 bases between. CDR3 region: CASSSASSYEQYF. Written as DNA, the CDR3 is TGTGCCAGCAGTTCAGCGAGCTCCTACGAGCAGTACTTC.

This clonotype has ten or more counts. V gene TRBV27 combines with J gene TRBJ2-3, with a possible D match to TRBD2 (5 bases). The V end lost 6 bases, the J end lost 3 bases, and 16 bases lay between the germline ends. The CDR3 extends over 15 amino acids. Germline CDR1 is MNHEY and CDR2 is SMNVEV (reference sequence). CDR3 nucleotides: TGTGCCAGCAGCCTCGTGAGGGAGCGGACAGATACGCAGTATTTT. Amino acid sequence: CASSLVRERTDTQYF.

This clonotype has a count of ten or more. The chain employs TRBV12-5 and TRBJ1-6; maybe TRBD1 (5 bases). This CDR3 spans 13 amino acids. V was pared by 5 bases and J by 9 bases, with 11 bases between. Germline-derived CDR1 and CDR2 are LGHNT and FRNRAP. CDR3 residues: CASGPGCCSPLHF. DNA for the CDR3: TGTGCTAGTGGTCCAGGGTGTTGTTCACCCCTCCACTTT. Drawing the rest from reference TRBV12-5 and TRBJ1-6, the complete variable domain is DARVTQTPRHKVTEMGQEVTMRCQPILGHNTVFWYRQTMMQGLELLAYFRNRAPLDDSGMPKDRFSAEMPDATLATLKIQPSEPRDSAVYFCASGPGCCSPLHFGNGTRLTVT.

The V and J genes are TRBV15 and TRBJ2-3, with unresolved D. Trimming shortened V by 0 bases and J by 5 bases, and 6 bases separated the two germline ends. The CDR3 loop spans 13 amino acids. The V gene's germline CDR1 is LNHNV and CDR2 YYDKDF (reference sequence). The CDR3 region is CATSRDYLDTQYF. CDR3 bases: TGTGCCACCAGCAGAGACTATTTAGATACGCAGTATTTT.

As to this clonotype: A much larger clone lies one base from this, so it may be a read error. The chain links TRBV10-3 to TRBJ2-1; D is possibly TRBD1 (5 bases). This CDR3 contains 11 residues. From germline, CDR1 is ENHRY and CDR2 SYGVKD. V dropped 8 bases and J dropped 13 bases, with 15 bases sitting between them. CDR3 sequence reads: CAIGSWGSQFF. The CDR3 bases are TGTGCCATCGGTTCATGGGGCAGTCAGTTCTTC.

This clonotype was observed many times. V is TRBV6-1 and J is TRBJ2-5; 13 bases align to TRBD2. V lost 5 bases to trimming and J lost 4 bases; unmatched junction nucleotides: 7. The CDR3 has 16 amino acids. From germline, CDR1 is MNHNS and CDR2 SASEGT. DNA of the CDR3: TGTGCCAGCAGTTTGGTACTAGCGGGAGGGCGAGAGACCCAGTACTTC. Translation: CASSLVLAGGRETQYF.

The DNA for the CDR3 is TGTGCCAGCAGTTTAATCGGGAGCACTGAAGCTTTCTTT. Translating gives CASSLIGSTEAFF. The chain is built from TRBV12-3 or TRBV12-4 and TRBJ1-1; D gene unclear. There are 13 residues in the CDR3. Trimming cost V 2 bases and J 4 bases, with 8 bases left between them.

This clonotype has more than one count but fewer than ten. The chain is built from TRBV11-2 and TRBJ2-1; 8 bases align to TRBD1. CDR1 and CDR2 (germline): SGHAT, FQNNGV. The CDR3 is 15 residues long. With V trimmed by 4 bases and J by 1 base, 3 bases remained unmatched. The CDR3: CASSSRDRSYNEQFF. CDR3 nucleotides: TGTGCCAGCAGCTCGCGGGACAGGTCCTACAATGAGCAGTTCTTC.

This clonotype was seen a handful of times. A much bigger clone sits one base away, suggesting this may be a read error. The chain recombines TRBV20-1 with TRBJ2-7; perhaps TRBD2 as D (6 bases). CDR1 DFQATT and CDR2 SNEGSKA come from the germline V gene (reference sequence). The CDR3 spans 14 residues. V shed 6 bases and J shed 5 bases, with 20 bases lying between them. The CDR3 reads CSAAGTWRGDEQYF. CDR3 DNA sequence: TGCAGTGCGGCAGGGACGTGGAGGGGCGACGAGCAGTACTTC.

This clonotype was recorded at least ten times. The chain has TRBV2 and TRBJ2-2; 10 bases line up with TRBD2. The V segment lost 8 bases and the J segment 6 bases; nucleotides outside the gene matches: 6. The CDR3 contains 14 residues. Looked up from germline, CDR1 is SNHLY and CDR2 is FYNNEI. CDR3 sequence reads: CASSSGSVPGELFF. In nucleotides, the CDR3 is TGTGCCAGCTCTAGCGGGAGTGTCCCCGGGGAGCTGTTTTTT.

The gene calls are TRBV11-2 and TRBJ2-5; D unresolved. The V end was cut by 6 bases, the J end by 5 bases, with 13 bases between. The CDR3 is made up of 13 amino acids. Germline V gene data show CDR1 as SGHAT and CDR2 as FQNNGV. CDR3 loop: CASSFHTSETQYF. The CDR3 coding sequence is TGTGCCAGCAGTTTTCACACCTCGGAGACCCAGTACTTC.

This clonotype has a count of ten or more. The chain is built from TRBV20-1 and TRBJ1-1; 9 nucleotides line up with TRBD1. The length of the CDR3 is 18 residues. The germline CDR1 and CDR2 sequences are DFQATT and SNEGSKA (reference sequence). J gave up 4 bases and V 0 bases, and 15 bases lay outside the gene matches. CDR3 residues: CSARDSAGQGRVGTEAFF. The DNA of the CDR3 is TGCAGTGCTAGAGATAGTGCGGGACAGGGACGAGTTGGCACTGAAGCTTTCTTT.

The sample holds a few counts of this clonotype. The V gene is TRBV20-1, the J gene TRBJ2-3, with a weak D call TRBD2 (6 bases). The germline gives CDR1 DFQATT, CDR2 SNEGSKA (reference sequence). Trimming shortened V by 3 bases and J by 6 bases, and 19 bases separated the two germline ends. The CDR3 is 15 amino acids. The CDR3 DNA follows: TGCAGTGCTAGCCATTTGCCGGGAGTGGGTGATACGCAGTATTTT. Protein: CSASHLPGVGDTQYF.

This chain uses TRBV18 with TRBJ2-7; a weak D match, TRBD2 (5 bases). V was pared by 6 bases and J by 2 bases, with 14 bases between. This CDR3 contains 14 residues. Germline-derived CDR1 and CDR2 are KGHSH and LQKENI. CDR3 DNA: TGTGCCAGCTCTCAGAACACCGGGGCCTACGAGCAGTACTTC. This gives the protein CASSQNTGAYEQYF.

This clonotype was recorded at least ten times. The chain recombines TRBV6-1 with TRBJ2-5; D is undetermined. The CDR3 spans 11 residues. The germline V gene has CDR1 MNHNS and CDR2 SASEGT. Trimming stripped 5 bases from V and 7 bases from J, with 8 bases between. The CDR3 DNA sequence: TGTGCCAGCAGTCATCTGGGGACCCAGTACTTC. Translating it yields CASSHLGTQYF.

This clonotype was observed a few times. The chain links TRBV24-1 to TRBJ1-2, with 7 nucleotides matching TRBD1. The germline V gene encodes CDR1 KGHDR and CDR2 SFDVKD. The CDR3 is 13 residues long. V lost 4 bases to trimming and J lost 5 bases; unmatched junction nucleotides: 3. CDR3 loop: CATSEGTAYGYTF. CDR3 nucleotide sequence: TGTGCCACCAGTGAAGGGACAGCTTATGGCTACACCTTC.

This clonotype was counted between two and nine times. This rearrangement joins TRBV20-1 to TRBJ2-2, with D possibly being TRBD1 (5 bases). Germline V gene sequence: CDR1 DFQATT, CDR2 SNEGSKA (reference sequence). This CDR3 is 13 amino acids long. V was shortened by 0 bases and J by 9 bases, with 11 bases between the two germline ends. CDR3 region: CSAREGEHRELFF. The CDR3, as DNA: TGCAGTGCTAGAGAAGGGGAACACAGGGAGCTGTTTTTT.

Many counts were recorded for this clonotype. This chain uses TRBV6-1 with TRBJ2-7; TRBD1 agrees at 9 bases. V lost 5 bases and J lost 4; bases outside the gene matches: 9. The CDR3 length is 15 residues. The germline V gene has CDR1 MNHNS and CDR2 SASEGT. This CDR3 reads CASSNSGQGFYEQYF. The CDR3 nucleotides read TGTGCCAGCAGTAATTCGGGACAGGGTTTTTACGAGCAGTACTTC.

This clonotype was picked up a small number of times. This chain joins TRBV9 and TRBJ2-1; no reliable D call. V lost 4 bases and J 1 base, leaving 9 bases between the germline ends. This CDR3 has 14 residues. The germline gives CDR1 SGDLS, CDR2 YYNGEE. CDR3 nucleotides: TGTGCCAGCAGCACCGATACATCCTACAATGAGCAGTTCTTC. It specifies CASSTDTSYNEQFF.

This chain links TRBV7-9 with TRBJ2-2; no reliable D call. CDR3 length: 13 residues. The germline V and J ends were trimmed by 3 bases and 4 bases, with 6 bases remaining between them. In germline, CDR1 is SEHNR, CDR2 FQNEAQ (reference sequence). In nucleotides, the CDR3 is TGTGCCAGCAGCTTTCAAAGCACCGGGGAGCTGTTTTTT. It yields the protein CASSFQSTGELFF.